Below are 15 T cell receptor beta chains sequenced from a single sample in a study of beta chain features in type 1 diabetes. Reverse transcribing all isolated RNA meant expressed TCRB transcripts were sequenced. TCRdb's copy holds only in-frame clones and misses some; the assay was immunoSEQ multiplex PCR. The sample has hundreds of thousands of clones; about 11% are singletons. Material for sequencing was naive CD4+ T cells from blood. The receptors were sampled from a woman in her 30s in good health.

This clone has a handful of counts. V usage is TRBV5-1 and J usage is TRBJ1-5; 7 positions match TRBD1. Per the germline V gene, CDR1 is SGHRS and CDR2 is YFSETQ. There are 14 residues in the CDR3. Unmatched junction bases numbered 3, after V lost 4 bases and J lost 2 bases. CDR3 sequence (DNA): TGCGCCAGCAGCCCAGGGGGAGGCAATCAGCCCCAGCATTTT. It is translated as CASSPGGGNQPQHF.

V gene TRBV25-1 combines with J gene TRBJ2-7; 7 bases agree with TRBD2. The CDR3 is made up of 16 amino acids. The germline CDR1 and CDR2 sequences are MGHDK and SYGVNS. Germline trimming cut 1 base from V and 3 bases from J; bases unmatched to any gene: 9. The CDR3 region has the DNA TGTGCCAGCAGTGAATTTCAGCGGGAAAACTTCTACGAGCAGTACTTC. It encodes CASSEFQRENFYEQYF.

The chain links TRBV14 to TRBJ2-1; D is perhaps TRBD2 (6 bases). V lost 6 bases and J lost 6, with 9 bases in between. Germline V gene lookup returns CDR1 SGHDN and CDR2 FVKESK. The CDR3 consists of 12 residues. For the CDR3, the DNA is TGTGCCAGCAGTTTTAGCGGCAATGAGCAGTTCTTC. Its translation: CASSFSGNEQFF.

This clone appeared a few times. This chain uses TRBV4-2 with TRBJ2-7; 7 bases fit TRBD1. Germline V CDR1 and CDR2: LGHNA, YNFKEQ. J lost 2 bases, V lost 3 bases, and 4 bases had no gene match. The CDR3 length is 14 residues. CDR3 region: CASSQTGMTYEQYF. The CDR3 DNA sequence: TGTGCCAGCAGCCAGACAGGGATGACCTACGAGCAGTACTTC.

This clone was recorded a few times. The V gene is TRBV30, the J gene TRBJ2-7, with D perhaps matching TRBD2 (6 bases). The CDR3 has 12 amino acids. V was clipped by 5 bases and J by 2 bases, with 10 bases between them. The germline V gene encodes CDR1 GTSNPN and CDR2 SVGIG (reference sequence). The CDR3 DNA reads TGTGCCTGGGGGCGGGGTCCCTACGAGCAGTACTTC. Translated: CAWGRGPYEQYF.

The chain employs TRBV25-1 and TRBJ2-7; TRBD2 might be the D (6 bases). This CDR3 has 16 residues. Trimming stripped 3 bases from V and 0 bases from J, with 15 bases between. Germline CDR1 MGHDK, CDR2 SYGVNS. CDR3 amino acids: CASSDSGTPGSYEQYF. The DNA of the CDR3 is TGTGCCAGCAGTGATTCCGGGACTCCCGGCTCCTACGAGCAGTACTTC.

This chain joins TRBV28 and TRBJ2-1; D ambiguous. V lost 8 bases to trimming and J lost 7 bases, with 24 bases between them. Germline CDR1 reads MDHEN; CDR2 reads SYDVKM. The CDR3 totals 16 residues. The CDR3 DNA is TGTGCCAGCGACGAGACGGGTCCAGACCGGAGTAATGAGCAGTTCTTC. This codes for CASDETGPDRSNEQFF.

In its sample, this clone was seen a few times. In DNA form, the CDR3 reads TGTGCCAGCCCTCAGGGGTGGGGCTATGGCTACACCTTC. Translation gives CASPQGWGYGYTF. The genes are TRBV7-2 and TRBJ1-2; tentative D call: TRBD1 (6 bases). V lost 8 bases and J 4 bases, leaving 14 bases between the germline ends. CDR3 length equals 13 residues. Germline-derived CDR1 and CDR2 are SGHTA and FQGNSA.

The chain joins TRBV2 to TRBJ2-2; 7 bases align to TRBD1. The CDR3 totals 13 residues. Per the germline V gene, CDR1 is SNHLY and CDR2 is FYNNEI. Unmatched junction bases numbered 4, after V lost 5 bases and J lost 7 bases. CDR3 region: CASSPRGNGELFF. The CDR3 nucleotides are TGTGCCAGCAGTCCCAGGGGGAACGGGGAGCTGTTTTTT. Together with reference TRBV2 and TRBJ2-2, the CDR3 gives the full variable domain: EPEVTQTPSHQVTQMGQEVILRCVPISNHLYFYWYRQILGQKVEFLVSFYNNEISEKSEIFDDQFSVERPDGSNFTLKIRSTKLEDSAMYFCASSPRGNGELFFGEGSRLTVL.

This chain uses TRBV5-1 with TRBJ2-1; TRBD2 matches at 12 bases. The CDR3 covers 18 residues. V was pared by 0 bases and J by 6 bases, with 10 bases of the junction left unmatched. Germline CDR1 SGHRS, CDR2 YFSETQ. This chain's CDR3 is CASSLDGGLAGLTNEQFF. Here the CDR3 DNA reads TGCGCCAGCAGCTTGGACGGAGGACTAGCGGGATTAACCAATGAGCAGTTCTTC.

The J gene is TRBJ2-1, the V gene TRBV18, with 9 bases matching TRBD2. The CDR3 extends over 14 amino acids. Trimming removed 2 bases from V and 5 bases from J; junction bases left unmatched: 1. CDR1 and CDR2 from the germline V gene are KGHSH and LQKENI. The CDR3 sequence: CASSPLAGDNEQFF. Written as DNA, the CDR3 is TGTGCCAGCTCACCATTAGCGGGAGACAATGAGCAGTTCTTC.

The chain employs TRBV5-1 and TRBJ2-5; possibly TRBD2 for D (6 bases). The V gene lost 4 bases and the J gene lost 2 bases, with 15 bases spanning the gap. This CDR3 is built from 15 residues. Germline values: CDR1 SGHRS, CDR2 YFSETQ. CDR3: CASSQVTGGQETQYF. The CDR3 DNA reads TGCGCCAGCAGCCAGGTGACTGGGGGGCAAGAGACCCAGTACTTC.

The gene calls are TRBV7-2 and TRBJ1-1; 7 bases match TRBD1. Trimming at V came to 5 bases and at J to 3 bases, leaving 6 bases not matched to a gene. The CDR3 is made up of 14 amino acids. Germline V gene data show CDR1 as SGHTA and CDR2 as FQGNSA. CDR3 sequence reads: CASSRARGDTEAFF. CDR3 nucleotides: TGTGCCAGCAGCCGGGCCAGGGGGGACACTGAAGCTTTCTTT.

The gene calls are TRBV30 and TRBJ1-4; possibly TRBD1 for D (6 bases). Trimming took 0 bases from V and 8 from J, leaving 7 bases between them. Germline CDR1 reads GTSNPN; CDR2 reads SVGIG (reference sequence). The CDR3 extends over 12 amino acids. The CDR3 sequence is CAWSVQGEKLFF. The CDR3, as DNA: TGTGCCTGGAGTGTACAGGGCGAAAAACTGTTTTTT.

This rearrangement joins TRBV6-5 to TRBJ2-7; 7 positions agree with TRBD1. CDR1 MNHEY and CDR2 SVGAGI come from the germline V gene. The CDR3 covers 14 residues. J gave up 0 bases and V 5 bases, and 4 bases lay outside the gene matches. For the CDR3, the DNA is TGTGCCAGCAGTACCCGACAGGGCTCCTACGAGCAGTACTTC. Translating gives CASSTRQGSYEQYF.